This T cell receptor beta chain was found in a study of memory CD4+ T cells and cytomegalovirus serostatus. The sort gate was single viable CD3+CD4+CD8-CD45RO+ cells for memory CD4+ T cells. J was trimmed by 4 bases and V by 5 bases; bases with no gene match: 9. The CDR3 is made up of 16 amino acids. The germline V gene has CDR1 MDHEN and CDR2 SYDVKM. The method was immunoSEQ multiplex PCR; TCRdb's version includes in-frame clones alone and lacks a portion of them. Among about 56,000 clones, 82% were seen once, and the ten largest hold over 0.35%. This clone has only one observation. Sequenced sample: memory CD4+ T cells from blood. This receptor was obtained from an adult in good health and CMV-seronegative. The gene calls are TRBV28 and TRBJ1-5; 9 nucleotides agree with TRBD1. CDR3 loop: CASSPLGTGINQPQHF. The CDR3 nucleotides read TGTGCCAGCAGTCCCCTGGGGACAGGGATTAATCAGCCCCAGCATTTT.